This record covers a single T cell receptor beta chain. Clones were read by immunoSEQ multiplex PCR, and TCRdb kept only the in-frame ones, dropping some. The table lists under 50,000 clones, 87% of them singletons. With V trimmed by 4 bases and J by 6 bases, 6 bases remained unmatched. CDR3 size: 14 residues. Germline V lookup: CDR1 SGHRS, CDR2 YFSETQ. These data are taken from a study of OX40 agonist ivuxolimab in advanced cancers. V is TRBV5-1 and J is TRBJ2-2; 7 positions match TRBD1. This TCR was sampled from an adult with an advanced solid tumor such as melanoma, head and neck, liver or kidney cancer. The specimen was CD4+ or CD8+ T cells sorted from blood, collected in a trial of the OX40 agonist ivuxolimab. This CDR3 reads CASSQGQGAGELFF. The CDR3 nucleotides are TGCGCCAGCAGCCAGGGCCAGGGGGCCGGGGAGCTGTTTTTT.